This TCR beta chain was captured in a study of blood T cell repertoires in COVID-19. Study overall: There were acute and convalescent COVID-19 samples, and they came from the United States, Italy and Spain. Sample material is recorded as cDNA or gDNA derived from T cells, B-cell-depleted T cells, or PBMCs.

Clones were read by immunoSEQ multiplex PCR, and TCRdb kept only the in-frame ones, dropping some. This sample carries about 100,000 clones, about 90% of them seen once, and the ten largest clones take more than 3.5%. Patients of the Seattle cohort, enrolled during active infection, were followed longitudinally. The trim removed 3 bases at V and 5 bases at J, leaving 7 bases unmatched. CDR1 DFQATT and CDR2 SNEGSKA come from the germline V gene (reference sequence). This CDR3 has 14 residues. The sample comprised peripheral blood. The chain is built from TRBV20-1 and TRBJ2-3; the match to TRBD2 covers 8 bases. The clonotype was recovered from a human donor with COVID-19, enrolled during active disease. The donor label of this sample is uncertain. This CDR3 is CSASRGGRVDTQYF. The DNA of the CDR3 is TGCAGTGCTAGTCGGGGGGGCCGGGTAGATACGCAGTATTTT.